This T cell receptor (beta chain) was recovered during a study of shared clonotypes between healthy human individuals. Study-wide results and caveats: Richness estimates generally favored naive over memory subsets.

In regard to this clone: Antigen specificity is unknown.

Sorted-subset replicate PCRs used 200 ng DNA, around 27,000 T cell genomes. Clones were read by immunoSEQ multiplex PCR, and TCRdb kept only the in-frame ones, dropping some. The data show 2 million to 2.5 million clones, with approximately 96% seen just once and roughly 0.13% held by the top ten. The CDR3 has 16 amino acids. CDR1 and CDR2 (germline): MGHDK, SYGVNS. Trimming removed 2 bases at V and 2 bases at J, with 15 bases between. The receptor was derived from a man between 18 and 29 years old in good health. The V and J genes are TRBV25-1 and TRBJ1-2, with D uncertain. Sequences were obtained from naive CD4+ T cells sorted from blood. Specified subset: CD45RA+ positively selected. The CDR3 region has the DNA TGTGCCAGCAGTGAAGGCCTCGTGGGGTTCAACTATGGCTACACCTTC. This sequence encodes CASSEGLVGFNYGYTF.